What follows describes a single T cell receptor beta chain. Its cognate antigen is unknown. This entry is derived from a study of T cells in Graves' hyperthyroidism and ophthalmopathy. Study results and limitations: From stable hyperthyroidism, ophthalmopathy was set apart by a 13 V-J model.

Those patients with uncontrolled infection, other autoimmune disease, pregnancy or lactation were excluded. It was RNA transcripts that yielded the amplified TCR beta CDR3 regions. RT-PCR in the first round (using the HTBI primer set) targeted the TCR CDR3. Using its own MiXCR run on the multiplex PCR reads, TCRdb lists one record per CDR3 protein. The repertoire holds 150,000 or so distinct CDR3 sequences, with roughly a fifth as singletons. The ends were cut back, 0 bases at V and 5 bases at J, with 9 bases in the middle. CDR1 is SGHRS and CDR2 is YFSETQ in the germline V gene. This CDR3 contains 14 residues.

The rearrangement joins TRBV5-1 to TRBJ1-5; D is perhaps TRBD1 (6 bases). What was sequenced was blood. The source is a woman aged 45-59 years with Graves' hyperthyroidism that later progressed to Graves' ophthalmopathy. CDR3 amino acids: CASSLAPGDQPQHF. For the CDR3, the DNA is TGCGCCAGCAGCTTGGCGCCAGGGGATCAGCCCCAGCATTTT.